A selection of T cell receptor beta chains follows, all from one sample in a study of T cells in localized non-small cell lung cancer. Profiling relied on immunoSEQ multiplex PCR, and the TCRdb table lists in-frame clones only, not all of them. The sample records 50,000 to 60,000 clones, about three quarters being singletons. The sample here was PBMCs, taken before any cancer treatment. These TCRs come from a woman between 40 and 69 years old with stage II lung adenocarcinoma. Both conserved end residues are part of each CDR3. Fields, in order: clone size, V gene, CDR3 protein. Part of the rows lack a size; the others show once, few, many or a class for expanded clones.

>few|TRBV4-1
CASSLRGGSTGELFF
>NA|TRBV29-1
CSGGGTGVATEAFF
>NA|TRBV6-5
CASSSGIYGYTF
>NA|TRBV28
CASSPHTAGTEAFF
>NA|TRBV5-4
CASSSPGGISTGELFF
>NA|TRBV7-8
CASSLMGNTEAFF
>NA|TRBV29-1
CSVEDPGTGAVETQYF
>NA|TRBV18
CASSPPVITPVHTGELFF
>few|TRBV11-2
CASSLSFETFF
>NA|TRBV6-6
CASSLQGQPQHF
>NA|TRBV4-2
CASSGYRDRDDYGYTF
>NA|TRBV7-9
CASSPRTSGSYEQYF
>NA|TRBV30
CAWSLRTGQIFSYNSPLHF
>NA|TRBV4-1
CASSRDPNTGELFF
>NA|TRBV6-1
CASTGTQETQYF
>NA|TRBV5-1
CASSLPPQETQYF
>NA|TRBV19
CASSTTSSEYNEQFF
>NA|TRBV4-1
CASSPVGQGFPADTQYF
>NA|TRBV2
CASSQTGGPSTGELFF
>NA|TRBV30
CAWSVQIPGNTIYF
>NA|TRBV2
CATLRGGTSGRWEQFF
>NA|TRBV2
CASRVEETQYF
>NA|TRBV11-2
CASSLDRGGEQFF
>NA|TRBV18
CASSPRVNEKLFF
>NA|TRBV6-1
CASSEAGSSEQYF
>NA|TRBV7-3
CASSYSGSYEQYF
>NA|TRBV29-1
CSVNPAGGQETQYF
>NA|TRBV9
CASSVGESEKLFF
>NA|TRBV11-2
CASSFGQFNEKLFF
>NA|TRBV7-3
CASSLTNLDGYTF
>NA|TRBV6-6
CASSYVQGEAFF
>NA|TRBV2
CASGGVSYEQYF
>NA|TRBV11-2
CASSLGFGLTSYEQYF
>NA|TRBV6-5
CASRTGGADYGYTF
>NA|TRBV7-3
CASSWGQGETQYF
>NA|TRBV7-8
CASSSKRVTNTEAFF
>NA|TRBV25-1
CASGQQGVYNEQFF
>NA|TRBV13
CASSATGATEAFF
>NA|TRBV19
CASRPLGGDNEQFF
>NA|TRBV18
CASSPRGENTEAFF
>few|TRBV6-1
CASSETGFYGYTF
>NA|TRBV2
CASSGLGLETQYF
>NA|TRBV12-2
CASRAPGQADNEQFF
>NA|TRBV6-5
CASSSDRRNTGELFF
>NA|TRBV6-1
CASSDDRSQPQHF
>NA|TRBV6-1
CASSVGTGGQPQHF
>once|TRBV6-6
CASSYSAGLNYGYTF
>NA|TRBV7-9
CASSFLRGMYTGELFF
>NA|TRBV27
CASSLKGGAPGEQYF
>NA|TRBV2
CARKQGSGANVLTF
>NA|TRBV7-2
CASSFNPSSLTDTQYF
>few|TRBV18
CASSFERAYNSPLHF
>NA|TRBV11-1
CASSPGQGTYEQYF
>few|TRBV9
CASSVLAGGYNEQFF
>NA|TRBV6-5
CASSPSLRMVGEQFF
>NA|TRBV2
CASSRDRGHDYGYTF
>NA|TRBV7-9
CASSPRGGGNGYTF
>NA|TRBV19
CASSSQPATNEKLFF
>few|TRBV15
CATRTGLVTEAFF